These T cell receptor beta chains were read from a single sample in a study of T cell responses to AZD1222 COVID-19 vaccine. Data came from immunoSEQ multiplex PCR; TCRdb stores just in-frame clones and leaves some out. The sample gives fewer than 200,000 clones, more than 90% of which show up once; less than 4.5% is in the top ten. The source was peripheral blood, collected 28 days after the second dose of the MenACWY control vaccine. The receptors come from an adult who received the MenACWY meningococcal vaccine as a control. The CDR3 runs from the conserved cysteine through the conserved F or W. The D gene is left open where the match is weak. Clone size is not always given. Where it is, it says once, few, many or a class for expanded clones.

CDR3aa: CASSFQLTPTGELFF; CDR3nt: TGTGCCAGCAGTTTCCAGCTGACCCCCACCGGGGAGCTGTTTTTT; j_gene: TRBJ2-2; v_gene: TRBV27; abundance: NA; d_gene: NA
CDR3aa: CASSADRAGANVLTF; CDR3nt: TGTGCCAGCAGTGCTGACAGGGCTGGGGCCAACGTCCTGACTTTC; j_gene: TRBJ2-6; v_gene: TRBV27; abundance: NA; d_gene: TRBD1
CDR3aa: CASSSGPGDTEAFF; CDR3nt: TGTGCCAGCTCATCGGGACCGGGGGACACTGAAGCTTTCTTT; j_gene: TRBJ1-1; v_gene: TRBV18; abundance: NA; d_gene: NA
CDR3aa: CASSRQGNEKLFF; CDR3nt: TGTGCCAGCAGCCGACAGGGTAATGAAAAACTGTTTTTT; j_gene: TRBJ1-4; v_gene: TRBV28; abundance: NA; d_gene: TRBD1
CDR3aa: CAWYQGSGKGSYNEQFF; CDR3nt: TGTGCCTGGTATCAAGGGAGCGGGAAAGGCTCCTACAATGAGCAGTTCTTC; j_gene: TRBJ2-1; v_gene: TRBV30; abundance: NA; d_gene: TRBD2
CDR3aa: CASSTSTGNYGYTF; CDR3nt: TGTGCCAGCAGTACCTCCACAGGGAACTATGGCTACACCTTC; j_gene: TRBJ1-2; v_gene: TRBV6-6; abundance: NA; d_gene: NA
CDR3aa: CASSLGGLAGAQETQYF; CDR3nt: TGTGCCAGCAGCCTGGGGGGACTAGCGGGAGCGCAGGAGACCCAGTACTTC; j_gene: TRBJ2-5; v_gene: TRBV9; abundance: NA; d_gene: TRBD2
CDR3aa: CASSITRYNEKLFF; CDR3nt: TGTGCCAGTAGTATCACCAGATATAATGAAAAACTGTTTTTT; j_gene: TRBJ1-4; v_gene: TRBV19; abundance: NA; d_gene: NA
CDR3aa: CASSLAGIKGEKLFF; CDR3nt: TGCGCCAGCAGCTTGGCCGGGATCAAGGGGGAAAAACTGTTTTTT; j_gene: TRBJ1-4; v_gene: TRBV5-1; abundance: NA; d_gene: NA
CDR3aa: CASSYTPDRTQHF; CDR3nt: TGTGCCAGCAGTTACACCCCCGACAGAACCCAGCATTTT; j_gene: TRBJ1-5; v_gene: TRBV6-2/TRBV6-3; abundance: NA; d_gene: NA
CDR3aa: CASSYEGVSGNTIYF; CDR3nt: TGTGCCAGCAGTTACGAGGGAGTCTCTGGAAACACCATATATTTT; j_gene: TRBJ1-3; v_gene: TRBV6-6; abundance: NA; d_gene: NA
CDR3aa: CASSLAGAGDTQYF; CDR3nt: TGTGCCAGCAGCCTAGCGGGAGCGGGAGATACGCAGTATTTT; j_gene: TRBJ2-3; v_gene: TRBV7-8; abundance: NA; d_gene: TRBD2
CDR3aa: CAIRGTRDTEAFF; CDR3nt: TGTGCCATCAGAGGGACGAGGGACACTGAAGCTTTCTTT; j_gene: TRBJ1-1; v_gene: TRBV10-3; abundance: NA; d_gene: NA
CDR3aa: CASSLTENTEAFF; CDR3nt: TGTGCCAGCAGCCTGACAGAGAACACTGAAGCTTTCTTT; j_gene: TRBJ1-1; v_gene: TRBV7-2; abundance: few; d_gene: NA
CDR3aa: CASSEGGTSGYEQYF; CDR3nt: TGTGCCAGCAGCGAGGGGGGGACTAGCGGCTACGAGCAGTACTTC; j_gene: TRBJ2-7; v_gene: TRBV9; abundance: NA; d_gene: TRBD2
CDR3aa: CASSLGQENSPLHF; CDR3nt: TGTGCCAGCAGCTTGGGACAGGAGAATTCACCCCTCCACTTT; j_gene: TRBJ1-6; v_gene: TRBV5-8; abundance: few; d_gene: NA
CDR3aa: CATSDPLAGGSDEQFF; CDR3nt: TGTGCCACCAGTGACCCCCTAGCGGGAGGGTCCGATGAGCAGTTCTTC; j_gene: TRBJ2-1; v_gene: TRBV24-1; abundance: NA; d_gene: TRBD2
CDR3aa: CASTPGLISREQYF; CDR3nt: TGTGCCAGCACCCCAGGGCTGATCTCTAGGGAGCAGTACTTC; j_gene: TRBJ2-7; v_gene: TRBV7-8; abundance: NA; d_gene: NA
CDR3aa: CASSPAGGSNGYTF; CDR3nt: TGTGCCAGCAGCCCCGCAGGGGGGTCGAATGGCTACACCTTC; j_gene: TRBJ1-2; v_gene: TRBV7-3; abundance: NA; d_gene: TRBD1
CDR3aa: CASSLARSPYEQYF; CDR3nt: TGTGCCAGCAGCTTAGCCCGGTCCCCCTACGAGCAGTACTTC; j_gene: TRBJ2-7; v_gene: TRBV7-2; abundance: once; d_gene: NA
CDR3aa: CSASDDRGLYNEQFF; CDR3nt: TGCAGTGCTAGTGATGACAGGGGGCTTTACAATGAGCAGTTCTTC; j_gene: TRBJ2-1; v_gene: TRBV20-1; abundance: few; d_gene: TRBD1
CDR3aa: CASSQEGRDPPNEQFF; CDR3nt: TGTGCCAGCAGCCAAGAGGGGCGGGACCCCCCCAATGAGCAGTTCTTC; j_gene: TRBJ2-1; v_gene: TRBV3-1/TRBV3-2; abundance: NA; d_gene: NA
CDR3aa: CAWSRPRTSTDTQYF; CDR3nt: TGTGCCTGGAGTCGCCCGCGGACTAGCACAGATACGCAGTATTTT; j_gene: TRBJ2-3; v_gene: TRBV30; abundance: NA; d_gene: NA
CDR3aa: CASSVGYNEQFF; CDR3nt: TGTGCCAGCAGCGTAGGGTACAATGAGCAGTTCTTC; j_gene: TRBJ2-1; v_gene: TRBV9; abundance: NA; d_gene: NA
CDR3aa: CASSLFETQYF; CDR3nt: TGTGCCAGCTCACTTTTTGAGACCCAGTACTTC; j_gene: TRBJ2-5; v_gene: TRBV18; abundance: NA; d_gene: NA
CDR3aa: CASSLDGHSMNTEAFF; CDR3nt: TGCGCCAGCAGCTTGGATGGACACAGCATGAACACTGAAGCTTTCTTT; j_gene: TRBJ1-1; v_gene: TRBV5-1; abundance: NA; d_gene: NA
CDR3aa: CASSQVPLTPGQYNSPLHF; CDR3nt: TGTGCCAGCAGCCAAGTTCCCCTTACTCCGGGACAGTATAATTCACCCCTCCACTTT; j_gene: TRBJ1-6; v_gene: TRBV3-1/TRBV3-2; abundance: once; d_gene: TRBD1
CDR3aa: CAWRSLEGHGYTF; CDR3nt: TGTGCCTGGAGATCGTTGGAGGGGCATGGCTACACCTTC; j_gene: TRBJ1-2; v_gene: TRBV30; abundance: NA; d_gene: NA
CDR3aa: CASSLAPQNTEAFF; CDR3nt: TGTGCCAGCAGCTTAGCCCCTCAGAACACTGAAGCTTTCTTT; j_gene: TRBJ1-1; v_gene: TRBV7-2; abundance: once; d_gene: NA
CDR3aa: CASSLVAGPRYEQYF; CDR3nt: TGTGCCAGCAGCTTAGTGGCAGGACCCCGCTACGAGCAGTACTTC; j_gene: TRBJ2-7; v_gene: TRBV7-2; abundance: NA; d_gene: NA
CDR3aa: CASSLVWGPQGALSDEQFF; CDR3nt: TGTGCCAGCAGCTTGGTGTGGGGACCACAGGGGGCGCTTTCCGATGAGCAGTTCTTC; j_gene: TRBJ2-1; v_gene: TRBV5-5; abundance: NA; d_gene: TRBD1
CDR3aa: CASSSLRTGVSNYGYTF; CDR3nt: TGTGCCAGCAGCTCGCTACGGACGGGGGTATCTAACTATGGCTACACCTTC; j_gene: TRBJ1-2; v_gene: TRBV7-2; abundance: NA; d_gene: NA
CDR3aa: CASSQGEPGPRGPQHF; CDR3nt: TGTGCCAGCAGCCAAGGTGAGCCGGGGCCGAGGGGGCCCCAGCATTTT; j_gene: TRBJ1-5; v_gene: TRBV3-1/TRBV3-2; abundance: NA; d_gene: NA
CDR3aa: CASSQSGPRLHEQFF; CDR3nt: TGCGCCAGCAGTCAATCTGGGCCGCGGTTGCATGAGCAGTTCTTC; j_gene: TRBJ2-1; v_gene: TRBV23-1; abundance: NA; d_gene: NA
CDR3aa: CASSLEGQGLGYTF; CDR3nt: TGTGCCAGCAGCTTAGAGGGACAGGGTTTGGGCTACACCTTC; j_gene: TRBJ1-2; v_gene: TRBV7-2; abundance: NA; d_gene: TRBD1
CDR3aa: CASSEVGGDLDGYTF; CDR3nt: TGTGCCAGCAGTGAAGTGGGTGGTGATTTGGATGGCTACACCTTC; j_gene: TRBJ1-2; v_gene: TRBV6-1; abundance: NA; d_gene: NA
CDR3aa: CSVLRENTEAFF; CDR3nt: TGCAGCGTCCTTAGGGAGAACACTGAAGCTTTCTTT; j_gene: TRBJ1-1; v_gene: TRBV29-1; abundance: NA; d_gene: NA
CDR3aa: CASSLRDRPNTEAFF; CDR3nt: TGTGCCAGCAGCCTCCGGGACAGGCCAAACACTGAAGCTTTCTTT; j_gene: TRBJ1-1; v_gene: TRBV11-3; abundance: NA; d_gene: TRBD1
CDR3aa: CASSLDLGEETQYF; CDR3nt: TGTGCCAGCAGCTTAGATTTGGGGGAAGAGACCCAGTACTTC; j_gene: TRBJ2-5; v_gene: TRBV7-2; abundance: NA; d_gene: NA
CDR3aa: CASSPPSYTEAFF; CDR3nt: TGTGCCAGCAGCCCGCCGTCATACACTGAAGCTTTCTTT; j_gene: TRBJ1-1; v_gene: TRBV7-9; abundance: NA; d_gene: NA
CDR3aa: CASSAQDRVNTEAFF; CDR3nt: TGTGCCAGCAGCGCTCAGGACAGGGTTAATACTGAAGCTTTCTTT; j_gene: TRBJ1-1; v_gene: TRBV5-4; abundance: NA; d_gene: TRBD1
CDR3aa: CASSSPGGAYEKLFF; CDR3nt: TGTGCCAGCAGCAGCCCAGGGGGGGCTTATGAAAAACTGTTTTTT; j_gene: TRBJ1-4; v_gene: TRBV28; abundance: NA; d_gene: TRBD1
CDR3aa: CASSDSGSFPDEQYF; CDR3nt: TGTGCCAGCAGTGATAGCGGGAGCTTCCCCGACGAGCAGTACTTC; j_gene: TRBJ2-7; v_gene: TRBV9; abundance: NA; d_gene: TRBD2
CDR3aa: CATSTTTSGVSHTQYF; CDR3nt: TGTGCCACCAGCACGACGACTAGCGGAGTCAGCCATACGCAGTATTTT; j_gene: TRBJ2-3; v_gene: TRBV15; abundance: NA; d_gene: TRBD2
CDR3aa: CASRPTGNYGYTF; CDR3nt: TGTGCCAGCAGACCGACAGGGAACTATGGCTACACCTTC; j_gene: TRBJ1-2; v_gene: TRBV28; abundance: NA; d_gene: TRBD1
CDR3aa: CASNIPGAYGYTF; CDR3nt: TGTGCCAGTAATATCCCAGGGGCCTATGGCTACACCTTC; j_gene: TRBJ1-2; v_gene: TRBV19; abundance: NA; d_gene: NA
CDR3aa: CASSLQGNTEAFF; CDR3nt: TGCGCCAGCAGCTTACAGGGGAATACTGAAGCTTTCTTT; j_gene: TRBJ1-1; v_gene: TRBV5-1; abundance: NA; d_gene: TRBD1
CDR3aa: CASSSLTLAGGSYEQYF; CDR3nt: TGTGCCAGCAGCTCCTTGACCCTAGCGGGAGGGTCCTACGAGCAGTACTTC; j_gene: TRBJ2-7; v_gene: TRBV5-4; abundance: few; d_gene: TRBD2
CDR3aa: CASSLAVAGANVLTF; CDR3nt: TGCGCCAGCAGCTTGGCGGTGGCTGGGGCCAACGTCCTGACTTTC; j_gene: TRBJ2-6; v_gene: TRBV5-1; abundance: NA; d_gene: NA
CDR3aa: CASSLVDGETQYF; CDR3nt: TGTGCCAGCAGCTTGGTAGATGGAGAGACCCAGTACTTC; j_gene: TRBJ2-5; v_gene: TRBV5-6; abundance: NA; d_gene: NA
CDR3aa: CATSERQGGAGELFF; CDR3nt: TGTGCCACCAGTGAGCGACAGGGGGGAGCCGGGGAGCTGTTTTTT; j_gene: TRBJ2-2; v_gene: TRBV24-1; abundance: NA; d_gene: TRBD1
CDR3aa: CASSLDITNEKLFF; CDR3nt: TGTGCCAGCAGCTTAGATATAACTAATGAAAAACTGTTTTTT; j_gene: TRBJ1-4; v_gene: TRBV11-3; abundance: NA; d_gene: NA
CDR3aa: CASSAPRDRGLGEQFF; CDR3nt: TGTGCCAGCAGCGCACCCCGGGACAGGGGGCTCGGTGAGCAGTTCTTC; j_gene: TRBJ2-1; v_gene: TRBV9; abundance: once; d_gene: TRBD1
CDR3aa: CASSSLILAIPSTDTQYF; CDR3nt: TGTGCCAGCAGCTCCTTAATCCTAGCGATCCCTAGCACAGATACGCAGTATTTT; j_gene: TRBJ2-3; v_gene: TRBV28; abundance: NA; d_gene: NA
CDR3aa: CASRNTGSRGDEQFF; CDR3nt: TGTGCCAGCAGAAATACCGGGAGTAGGGGCGATGAGCAGTTCTTC; j_gene: TRBJ2-1; v_gene: TRBV21-1; abundance: few; d_gene: NA